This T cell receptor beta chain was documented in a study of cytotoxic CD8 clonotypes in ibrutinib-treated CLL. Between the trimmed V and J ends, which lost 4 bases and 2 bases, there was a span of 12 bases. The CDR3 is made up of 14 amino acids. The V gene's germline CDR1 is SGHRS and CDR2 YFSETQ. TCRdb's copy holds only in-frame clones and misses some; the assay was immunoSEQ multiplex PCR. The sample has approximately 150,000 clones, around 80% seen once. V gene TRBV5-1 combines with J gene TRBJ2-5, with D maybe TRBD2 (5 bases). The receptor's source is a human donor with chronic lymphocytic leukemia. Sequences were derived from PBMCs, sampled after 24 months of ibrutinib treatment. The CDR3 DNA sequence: TGCGCCAGCAGCCTGTTAACGGGACAAGAGACCCAGTACTTC. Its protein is CASSLLTGQETQYF.